A selection of T cell receptor beta chains follows, all from one sample in a study of blood T cell repertoires in COVID-19. Measured with immunoSEQ multiplex PCR; TCRdb has only the in-frame clones, and not every one. This table holds roughly 180,000 clones, about 88% found once. Sequenced sample: peripheral blood. The receptors here all came from a man aged 18 to 35 with acute or convalescent COVID-19. Both conserved end residues are part of each CDR3. Each record gives: J gene, clone size, V gene, D gene, CDR3 DNA, CDR3 protein. The D gene is left open where the match is weak. Size is omitted from some rows. Given values are once, few, many or a class for expanded clones.

>TRBJ1-4|once|TRBV29-1|.
TGCAGCGTTGGTCAGGGCGCCAGTAATGAAAAACTGTTTTTT
CSVGQGASNEKLFF
>TRBJ1-4|.|TRBV4-1|TRBD1
TGCGCCAGCAGCCAAGGTAGGGGGCTCGGTGAAAAACTGTTTTTT
CASSQGRGLGEKLFF
>TRBJ1-5|.|TRBV18|.
TGTGCCAGCTCACCAGGACAACGCAATCAGCCCCAGCATTTT
CASSPGQRNQPQHF
>TRBJ2-1|.|TRBV30|TRBD2
TGTGCCGGACAAGGACTAGCGGGGCGGTACAATGAGCAGTTCTTC
CAGQGLAGRYNEQFF
>TRBJ2-3|once|TRBV7-3|.
TGTGCCAGCAGCTCCCCCGTGACGGGGGGCACAGATACGCAGTATTTT
CASSSPVTGGTDTQYF
>TRBJ2-3|.|TRBV7-2|TRBD2
TGTGCCAGCAAGAGGGCGGGGGGTCCAGATACGCAGTATTTT
CASKRAGGPDTQYF
>TRBJ2-3|.|TRBV3-1/TRBV3-2|TRBD1
TGTGCCAGCAGTCAGGGGGTCTTCTCTGACACAGATACGCAGTATTTT
CASSQGVFSDTDTQYF
>TRBJ1-6|.|TRBV5-8|.
TGTGCCAGCGAATTAGACACCGGCTACGCACCCCTCCACTTT
CASELDTGYAPLHF
>TRBJ1-2|few|TRBV7-8|.
TGTGCCAGCGAACCAGGGGAAACAAACTATGGCTACACCTTC
CASEPGETNYGYTF
>TRBJ2-7|.|TRBV12-3/TRBV12-4|TRBD1
TGTGCCAGCAGTAAGAAGACAGGGGGCGAGCAGTACTTC
CASSKKTGGEQYF
>TRBJ2-1|.|TRBV6-5|TRBD1
TGTGCCAGCAGAAAGGACCGGGACAGAAATGAGCAGTTCTTC
CASRKDRDRNEQFF
>TRBJ2-4|.|TRBV5-1|.
TGCGCCAGCAGCTTGGAGCCTCCCCCGGGGGACATTCAGTACTTC
CASSLEPPPGDIQYF
>TRBJ2-5|once|TRBV4-2|TRBD2
TGTGCCAGCAGCCAAGTACTAGCGGGGGGTTCCAGCCCAAAAGAGACCCAGTACTTC
CASSQVLAGGSSPKETQYF
>TRBJ2-7|.|TRBV19|TRBD1
TGTGCCAGTAGTATAGCAGACAGGGGGCTGGACGAGCAGTACTTC
CASSIADRGLDEQYF
>TRBJ2-5|.|TRBV28|TRBD1
TGTGCCAGCACTCCCTGGGGACAGAGCCAAGAGACCCAGTACTTC
CASTPWGQSQETQYF
>TRBJ1-4|few|TRBV25-1|.
TGTGCCAGCAGACAGGGTAATGAAAAACTGTTTTTT
CASRQGNEKLFF
>TRBJ1-1|.|TRBV3-1/TRBV3-2|.
TGTGCCAGCAGCCAAGTGGTCCCAGGAGAAGCTTTCTTT
CASSQVVPGEAFF
>TRBJ1-1|.|TRBV29-1|.
TGCAGCGTCCCCCTCGGCAGGGAAGCTTTCTTT
CSVPLGREAFF
>TRBJ1-2|.|TRBV5-1|.
TGCGCCAGCAGCTCCGGGCAGGGGTGGGCCTATGGCTACACCTTC
CASSSGQGWAYGYTF
>TRBJ1-5|.|TRBV19|.
TGTGCCAGTATGGTTCGGGGTACATCGAATCAGCCCCAGCATTTT
CASMVRGTSNQPQHF
>TRBJ1-6|.|TRBV6-5|.
TGTGCCAGCACCAACAAAAGCTATAATTCACCCCTCCACTTT
CASTNKSYNSPLHF
>TRBJ2-1|.|TRBV28|.
TGTGCCAGCAGTTCCCCGAGCTCCTACAATGAGCAGTTCTTC
CASSSPSSYNEQFF
>TRBJ2-1|.|TRBV5-1|TRBD2
TGCGCCAGCAGTCCCGTGGTAGCGGGGGGATGGAGTGAGCAGTTCTTC
CASSPVVAGGWSEQFF
>TRBJ1-2|.|TRBV4-1|.
TGCGCCAGCAGCCAGGCCTCAGGGTGGGGCTACACCTTC
CASSQASGWGYTF
>TRBJ2-3|once|TRBV9|TRBD2
TGTGCCAGCAGCCTGGGACTAGCGGGGAATACGCAGTATTTT
CASSLGLAGNTQYF
>TRBJ1-2|few|TRBV14|.
TGTGCCAGCAGCCGCGACGTTGGAGGGGACAACTATGGCTACACCTTC
CASSRDVGGDNYGYTF
>TRBJ2-1|.|TRBV7-2|.
TGTGCCAGCAGCTTAGCACGGTACAATGAGCAGTTCTTC
CASSLARYNEQFF
>TRBJ2-5|.|TRBV4-1|.
TGCGCCAGCAGCCAACAACCCCGAGAAGCGGAGACCCAGTACTTC
CASSQQPREAETQYF
>TRBJ1-1|.|TRBV7-9|.
TGTGCCAGCAGCCACAACAAAAACACTGAAGCTTTCTTT
CASSHNKNTEAFF
>TRBJ1-1|.|TRBV10-3|.
TGTGCCATCAGTGAAACAGCTATTGAAGCTTTCTTT
CAISETAIEAFF
>TRBJ2-2|.|TRBV7-2|.
TGTGCCAGCAGCTTAGGAGTGTCCGGGGAGCTGTTTTTT
CASSLGVSGELFF
>TRBJ1-2|.|TRBV7-9|TRBD1
TGTGCCAGCAGCTCGGACAGGAGCTATGGCTACACCTTC
CASSSDRSYGYTF
>TRBJ2-1|.|TRBV9|TRBD2
TGTGCCAGCAGCGTAGGAGGAGCGGGGGGGTTTACCTACAATGAGCAGTTCTTC
CASSVGGAGGFTYNEQFF
>TRBJ1-6|medium-sized|TRBV19|.
TGTGCCAGTAGATCGACTGACAATTCACCCCTCCACTTT
CASRSTDNSPLHF
>TRBJ2-2|once|TRBV30|.
TGTGCCCGCACACGAGGACAGAGGACCGGGGAGCTGTTTTTT
CARTRGQRTGELFF
>TRBJ2-3|.|TRBV7-3|.
TGTGCCAGCAGCTTAACAGGGGCCGGCACAGATACGCAGTATTTT
CASSLTGAGTDTQYF